Detailed here is one T cell receptor beta chain. Its antigen remains unknown. The study sampled nominally healthy donors, though unrecorded immune exposures were likely. This specimen comes from a study of cytomegalovirus exposure and HLA in healthy donors. Study as a whole: Approximately 180 million T cells yielded approximately 100 million unique TCR beta sequences, as an earlier analysis found.

General study findings and limits: Most sequenced TCRs were rare (though some public TCRs occurred in many donors).

A multiplex PCR was run with 60 Vbeta primers and 13 Jbeta primers. Only in-frame clones appear in the TCRdb table, and some are missing; sequencing was by immunoSEQ multiplex PCR. The data show roughly 150,000 clones, around 83% seen once. The CDR3 is 12 amino acids. Germline V gene data show CDR1 as SNHLY and CDR2 as FYNNEI. V was shortened by 0 bases and J by 7 bases, with 6 bases between the two germline ends. This TCR was sampled from a woman under 30 in good health and CMV-seronegative. The chain carries TRBV2 and TRBJ2-5; no clear D gene. Sequenced sample: PBMCs. Written as DNA, the CDR3 is TGTGCCAGCAGTGAAGCGCCGGTGACCCAGTACTTC. It is translated as CASSEAPVTQYF.